Given below is one TCR beta chain in context. V lost 4 bases, J lost 6 bases, and 9 bases stayed unmatched. Germline CDR1 and CDR2: SGHVS and FQNEAQ. The length of the CDR3 is 15 residues. Within Nashville, Tennessee resided all donors, each a Caucasian adult. Authors' analysis steps: Filtering of immunoSEQ junctional sequences could not match full-length read filtering. Libraries were prepared by immunoSEQ multiplex PCR; TCRdb keeps only in-frame clonotypes and omits some of them. V, J and clone size were drawn from that table, and D and trimming were deduced from the DNA. Among over 850,000 clones, approximately 80% were seen once, and the ten largest hold roughly 0.61%. This record belongs to a study of shared clonotypes between healthy human individuals.

This chain joins TRBV7-8 and TRBJ2-4; TRBD1 matches 7 bases. This receptor was obtained from a man between 18 and 35 years old in good health. Some clones in this sample may be carry-over from other donors' samples. Sequenced material: memory CD4+ T cells from PBMCs. Subset meaning: CD45RA-negative fraction. In DNA form, the CDR3 reads TGTGCCAGCAGCTCCACCACAGGGGCGGGAAACATTCAGTACTTC. As protein: CASSSTTGAGNIQYF.